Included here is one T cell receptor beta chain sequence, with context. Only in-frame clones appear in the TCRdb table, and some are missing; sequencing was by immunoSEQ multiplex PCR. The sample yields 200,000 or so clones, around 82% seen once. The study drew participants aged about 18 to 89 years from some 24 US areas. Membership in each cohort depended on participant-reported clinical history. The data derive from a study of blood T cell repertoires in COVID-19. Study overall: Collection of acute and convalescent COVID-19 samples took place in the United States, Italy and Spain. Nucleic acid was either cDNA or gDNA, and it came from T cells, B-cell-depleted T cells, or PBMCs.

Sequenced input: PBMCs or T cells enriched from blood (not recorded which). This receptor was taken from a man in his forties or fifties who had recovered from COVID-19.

The CDR3 loop reads CASSPRQNYGYTF. As DNA, the CDR3 is TGCGCCAGCAGCCCCCGACAGAACTATGGCTACACCTTC. The gene calls are TRBV5-1 and TRBJ1-2; TRBD1 might be the D (5 bases). The CDR3 is made up of 13 amino acids. In germline, CDR1 is SGHRS, CDR2 YFSETQ. V lost 4 bases and J lost 2, with 9 bases in between. The entire variable domain, with the rest obtained from reference TRBV5-1 and TRBJ1-2, is as follows: KAGVTQTPRYLIKTRGQQVTLSCSPISGHRSVSWYQQTPGQGLQFLFEYFSETQRNKGNFPGRFSGRQFSNSRSEMNVSTLELGDSALYLCASSPRQNYGYTFGSGTRLTVV.